A single sample gave rise to the 6 T cell receptor beta chains below, sequenced in a study of cytomegalovirus exposure and HLA in healthy donors listed by TCRdb under 2017. The library was made by the immunoSEQ multiplex PCR assay. The multiplex PCR relied on a mix of 60 forward primers for TCR Vbeta segments and 13 reverse primers for TCR Jbeta segments. TCRdb retrieved this table from immuneACCESS and kept in-frame rearrangements only. Not all clones are present; in checked studies, unresolved V genes account for under half, and no reason is known for the remainder. The sample yields approximately 200,000 clones; roughly 72% were counted once. About 2.1% of the sample lies in the top ten. The specimen sequenced was PBMCs. All receptors derive from a man aged 25 to 40 in good health and CMV-seronegative.

This chain links TRBV11-2 with TRBJ2-4, with TRBD1 identical over 9 bases. V trimming: 4 bases; J trimming: 3 bases; junction bases outside the gene matches: 4. This CDR3 is 15 amino acids long. In germline, CDR1 is SGHAT, CDR2 FQNNGV. The CDR3 region is CASSWDRAHKNIQYF. The CDR3 DNA follows: TGTGCCAGCAGCTGGGACAGGGCCCACAAAAACATTCAGTACTTC.

CDR3 residues: CASSLTGGDEKLFF. CDR3 in DNA: TGTGCCAGCAGCTTGACAGGGGGCGATGAAAAACTGTTTTTT. This rearrangement joins TRBV11-2 to TRBJ1-4, with 10 nucleotides matching TRBD1. The ends lost 3 bases at V and 6 bases at J; junction bases unmatched: 1. Germline V CDR1 and CDR2: SGHAT, FQNNGV. This CDR3 is 14 amino acids long.

The chain recombines TRBV7-6 with TRBJ2-7; 14 bases are shared with TRBD2. V gave up 5 bases and J gave up 3 bases; unmatched junction bases: 12. The CDR3 is 18 amino acids. The germline gives CDR1 SGHVS, CDR2 FNYEAQ. CDR3: CASSPYPGLAGEGYEQYF. For the CDR3, the DNA is TGTGCCAGCAGCCCTTATCCGGGACTAGCGGGAGAAGGCTACGAGCAGTACTTC.

The rearrangement joins TRBV9 to TRBJ2-3; 14 nucleotides align to TRBD2. V gave up 0 bases and J gave up 3 bases; unmatched junction bases: 21. Germline-derived CDR1 and CDR2 are SGDLS and YYNGEE. This CDR3 is built from 23 residues. The CDR3 reads CASSVVGGTAGTSGSRMTDTQYF. CDR3 bases: TGTGCCAGCAGCGTAGTTGGCGGGACGGCCGGGACTAGCGGGAGTAGGATGACAGATACGCAGTATTTT.

This chain joins TRBV15 and TRBJ2-7; D perhaps matches TRBD1 (5 bases). The V and J ends lost 0 bases and 4 bases respectively, with 16 bases between them. This CDR3 has 16 residues. Germline V CDR1 and CDR2: LNHNV, YYDKDF (reference sequence). The chain's CDR3 is CATSRDRWQGRYEQYF. In DNA form, the CDR3 reads TGTGCCACCAGCAGAGATCGGTGGCAGGGTAGGTACGAGCAGTACTTC.

The V and J genes are TRBV29-1 and TRBJ1-1, with 8 bases that match TRBD1. The CDR3 length is 13 residues. The trim removed 7 bases at V and 1 base at J, leaving 5 bases unmatched. Germline CDR1 reads SQVTM; CDR2 reads ANQGSEA. CDR3 sequence (DNA): TGCAGCGCTGGGACAGGACAGAACACTGAAGCTTTCTTT. Translated: CSAGTGQNTEAFF.